Following are 9 T cell receptor beta chains from one sample sequenced in a study of shared clonotypes between healthy human individuals. Assay: immunoSEQ multiplex PCR; the TCRdb copy retains only in-frame clones and omits some. The data contain approximately 1,000,000 clones, about 80% of them singletons. Sequenced input: memory CD4+ T cells from PBMCs. Subset: CD45RA-negative fraction. All receptors come from a man aged 18 to 29 in good health. Some clones in this sample may be carry-over from other donors' samples.

CDR3 bases: TGCGCCAGCAGTGGTAGAGTAGGGGAGCTGTTTTTT. Translating it yields CASSGRVGELFF. This sequence joins TRBV4-1 and TRBJ2-2; D is undetermined. CDR1 is MGHRA and CDR2 is YSYEKL in the germline V gene. The V end was cut by 6 bases, the J end by 8 bases, with 10 bases between. The CDR3 is 12 amino acids.

Remarks on this clone: Additional DNA sequences in this sample encode the identical CDR3. The genes are TRBV7-2 and TRBJ2-1; D not resolved. Germline lookup yields CDR1 SGHTA and CDR2 FQGNSA. Trimming stripped 1 base from V and 0 bases from J, with 10 bases between. The CDR3 covers 16 residues. This chain's CDR3 is CASSLGGISSYNEQFF. The CDR3 DNA reads as TGTGCCAGCAGCTTAGGCGGAATAAGCTCCTACAATGAGCAGTTCTTC.

The V call is TRBV9, the J call TRBJ2-7; maybe TRBD2 (8 bases). V was pared by 4 bases and J by 2 bases, with 16 bases between. CDR1 and CDR2 (germline): SGDLS, YYNGEE. This CDR3 comprises 15 residues. DNA of the CDR3: TGTGCCAGCAGCTCAGCGGGGGACAGAGCCTACGAGCAGTACTTC. It codes for CASSSAGDRAYEQYF.

The chain has TRBV5-1 and TRBJ1-2; 8 bases agree with TRBD1. CDR3 length equals 15 residues. With 4 bases clipped from V and 0 bases from J, the junction kept 5 bases outside the gene matches. CDR1 SGHRS and CDR2 YFSETQ come from the germline V gene. The CDR3 is CASSVTGEANYGYTF. CDR3 sequence (DNA): TGCGCCAGCAGCGTGACAGGGGAAGCTAACTATGGCTACACCTTC. Together with reference TRBV5-1 and TRBJ1-2, the CDR3 gives the full variable domain: KAGVTQTPRYLIKTRGQQVTLSCSPISGHRSVSWYQQTPGQGLQFLFEYFSETQRNKGNFPGRFSGRQFSNSRSEMNVSTLELGDSALYLCASSVTGEANYGYTFGSGTRLTVV.

The chain carries TRBV5-1 and TRBJ2-3; D may be TRBD2 (7 bases). Germline-derived CDR1 and CDR2 are SGHRS and YFSETQ. Trimming cost V 4 bases and J 0 bases, with 12 bases left between them. The CDR3 is made up of 15 amino acids. The CDR3 bases are TGCGCCAGCAGCGGGGGGGCGACCAGCACAGATACGCAGTATTTT. Translating it yields CASSGGATSTDTQYF.

The chain carries TRBV6-5 and TRBJ2-1; D uncertain. CDR1 and CDR2 (germline): MNHEY, SVGAGI. Trimming removed 0 bases at V and 0 bases at J, with 6 bases between. CDR3 length equals 15 residues. CDR3 DNA: TGTGCCAGCAGTTACTCGTACAGCTCCTACAATGAGCAGTTCTTC. Protein: CASSYSYSSYNEQFF.

This clone has just a few counts. This chain uses TRBV6-6 with TRBJ1-5; no clear D. Germline V gene lookup returns CDR1 MNHNY and CDR2 SVGAGI (reference sequence). This CDR3 comprises 14 residues. V was trimmed by 2 bases and J by 4 bases, leaving 9 bases between them. The CDR3 bases are TGTGCCAGCAGTTACGTATCCGGGAATCAGCCCCAGCATTTT. Protein product: CASSYVSGNQPQHF.

V is TRBV7-9 and J is TRBJ2-5; D might be TRBD1 or TRBD2, each matching 5 bases. Germline lookup yields CDR1 SEHNR and CDR2 FQNEAQ (reference sequence). The CDR3 extends over 15 amino acids. Between the trimmed V and J ends, which lost 1 base and 5 bases, there was a span of 14 bases. In DNA form, the CDR3 reads TGTGCCAGCAGCTTAGTTGGGGGATTAGGCGAGACCCAGTACTTC. The encoded protein is CASSLVGGLGETQYF.

The chain carries TRBV25-1 and TRBJ1-4; D uncertain. The CDR3 runs 12 residues. Looked up from germline, CDR1 is MGHDK and CDR2 is SYGVNS. V was trimmed by 1 base and J by 7 bases, leaving 4 bases between them. The CDR3 bases are TGTGCCAGCAGTGAATTCGGTGAAAAACTGTTTTTT. Amino acid sequence: CASSEFGEKLFF. Based on the CDR3 plus reference TRBV25-1 and TRBJ1-4, the full variable domain is EADIYQTPRYLVIGTGKKITLECSQTMGHDKMYWYQQDPGMELHLIHYSYGVNSTEKGDLSSESTVSRIRTEHFPLTLESARPSHTSQYLCASSEFGEKLFFGSGTQLSVL.